Below, 29 T cell receptor beta chains from the same sample are listed, as sequenced in a study of CD8 T cells in Susac syndrome. cDNA came from about 0.5 to 1 ug RNA primed by random hexamers. TCRdb processed the immunoSEQ multiplex PCR reads anew with MiXCR; each CDR3 protein has one entry. The sample consists of 100,000 to 150,000 distinct CDR3 sequences, about 95% of them appearing once. Sequencing input: CD4+ T cells from PBMCs. These receptor sequences come from a human donor in good health.

The genes are TRBV7-2 and TRBJ2-5, with TRBD2 matching over 9 bases. Trimming removed 5 bases from V and 1 base from J; junction bases left unmatched: 8. The CDR3 consists of 16 residues. CDR1 is SGHTA, CDR2 FQGNSA, per germline. This chain's CDR3 is CASSLISGRRQETQYF. As DNA, the CDR3 is TGTGCCAGCAGCCTAATTAGCGGGAGACGCCAAGAGACCCAGTACTTC.

The chain couples TRBV12-3 or TRBV12-4 to TRBJ1-2, with D perhaps TRBD1 (6 bases). V was shortened by 5 bases and J by 7 bases, with 14 bases between the two germline ends. The CDR3 has 13 amino acids. The DNA of the CDR3 is TGTGCCAGCAGTCACGGGGGCGGTCGTGGCTACACCTTC. It is translated as CASSHGGGRGYTF.

The genes are TRBV6-2 or TRBV6-3 and TRBJ1-5; weak D call: TRBD1 (6 bases). The CDR3 loop spans 15 amino acids. The V gene's germline CDR1 is MNHEY and CDR2 SVGEGT. V was clipped by 4 bases and J by 0 bases, with 10 bases between them. The CDR3 nucleotides are TGTGCCAGCAGTTCAGGGGTTCTTAGCAATCAGCCCCAGCATTTT. The encoded protein is CASSSGVLSNQPQHF.

The chain links TRBV3-1 to TRBJ1-1; D remains ambiguous. The CDR3 loop spans 15 amino acids. Germline CDR1 reads LGHDT; CDR2 reads YNNKEL (reference sequence). V gave up 3 bases and J gave up 0 bases, with 11 bases separating them. CDR3 DNA sequence: TGTGCCAGCAGCCACTTGACGGTGATGAACACTGAAGCTTTCTTT. Protein: CASSHLTVMNTEAFF.

This clonotype was observed a single time. This chain joins TRBV7-9 and TRBJ1-2; 9 nucleotides align to TRBD1. CDR1 and CDR2 from the germline V gene are SEHNR and FQNEAQ (reference sequence). V lost 7 bases, J lost 6 bases, and 9 bases stayed unmatched. The CDR3 consists of 14 residues. This CDR3 is CASIPSGTGHGYTF. The CDR3 nucleotides read TGTGCCAGCATCCCCTCGGGGACAGGGCATGGCTACACCTTC. The variable domain in full, with the rest retrieved from reference TRBV7-9 and TRBJ1-2, is DTGVSQNPRHKITKRGQNVTFRCDPISEHNRLYWYRQTLGQGPEFLTYFQNEAQLEKSRLLSDRFSAERPKGSFSTLEIQRTEQGDSAMYLCASIPSGTGHGYTFGSGTRLTVV.

The chain combines TRBV13 with TRBJ2-1; no reliable D call. V gave up 7 bases and J gave up 8 bases, with 12 bases separating them. Germline V gene sequence: CDR1 PRHDT, CDR2 FYEKMQ (reference sequence). The CDR3 covers 12 residues. CDR3 residues: CASTLSRHEQFF. The CDR3 DNA reads TGTGCCAGCACCCTCAGTAGACATGAGCAGTTCTTC.

V gene TRBV7-9 combines with J gene TRBJ1-1, with D possibly being TRBD1 (6 bases). V lost 10 bases, J lost 2 bases, and 17 bases lay in between. The CDR3 length is 14 residues. Germline V gene sequence: CDR1 SEHNR, CDR2 FQNEAQ (reference sequence). CDR3 residues: CAMSTLGANTEAFF. In DNA form, the CDR3 reads TGTGCCATGTCGACCCTGGGGGCTAACACTGAAGCTTTCTTT.

The chain links TRBV2 to TRBJ1-2; D is ambiguous. This CDR3 comprises 13 residues. V was pared by 5 bases and J by 4 bases, with 11 bases between. CDR1 SNHLY and CDR2 FYNNEI come from the germline V gene. In DNA, the CDR3 is TGTGCCAGCAGTCCGGGAGGCCCCTATGGCTACACCTTC. As protein: CASSPGGPYGYTF.

The V call is TRBV7-9, the J call TRBJ1-1, with a possible D match to TRBD1 (5 bases). Germline assignment: CDR1 SEHNR and CDR2 FQNEAQ (reference sequence). Trimming left V 5 bases short and J 3 bases short, with 13 bases between. The CDR3 extends over 14 amino acids. CDR3 sequence: CASSRWGEDTEAFF. DNA of the CDR3: TGTGCCAGCAGCCGCTGGGGGGAGGACACTGAAGCTTTCTTT.

V gene TRBV29-1 combines with J gene TRBJ2-4; 9 bases align to TRBD2. Trimming took 7 bases from V and 3 from J; bases not matched to a gene: 7. Per the germline V gene, CDR1 is SQVTM and CDR2 is ANQGSEA. The CDR3 consists of 14 residues. CDR3 in amino acids: CSARTSAHKNIQYF. CDR3 nucleotides: TGCAGCGCCAGGACTAGCGCCCACAAAAACATTCAGTACTTC. Looking up the rest from reference TRBV29-1 and TRBJ2-4 gives the full variable domain: SAVISQKPSRDICQRGTSLTIQCQVDSQVTMMFWYRQQPGQSLTLIATANQGSEATYESGFVIDKFPISRPNLTFSTLTVSNMSPEDSSIYLCSARTSAHKNIQYFGAGTRLSVL.

The chain has TRBV5-1 and TRBJ2-3; 10 nucleotides line up with TRBD1. Per germline, CDR1 SGHRS and CDR2 YFSETQ. Germline trimming cut 3 bases from V and 3 bases from J; bases unmatched to any gene: 4. This CDR3 contains 15 residues. The CDR3 reads CASSWGQGTTDTQYF. CDR3 DNA sequence: TGCGCCAGCAGCTGGGGACAGGGGACGACAGATACGCAGTATTTT. The whole variable domain, filled in from reference TRBV5-1 and TRBJ2-3, reads KAGVTQTPRYLIKTRGQQVTLSCSPISGHRSVSWYQQTPGQGLQFLFEYFSETQRNKGNFPGRFSGRQFSNSRSEMNVSTLELGDSALYLCASSWGQGTTDTQYFGPGTRLTVL.

The rearrangement uses TRBV7-2 and TRBJ2-3; 7 positions match TRBD1. Per germline, CDR1 SGHTA and CDR2 FQGNSA. V lost 0 bases and J lost 7; bases outside the gene matches: 16. This CDR3 is built from 18 residues. CDR3 residues: CASSLAPVDRASIYTQYF. DNA for the CDR3: TGTGCCAGCAGCTTAGCGCCGGTCGACAGGGCCTCAATATATACGCAGTATTTT.

Concerning this clonotype itself: One end of the junction does not line up with germline, which may come from a read error. The chain employs TRBV29-1 and TRBJ1-2; D gene ambiguous. This CDR3 is 12 amino acids long. Germline CDR1 SQVTM, CDR2 ANQGSEA. The CDR3 loop reads CRVGSSNYGYTF. The CDR3, as DNA: TGCAGAGTTGGATCGAGCAACTATGGCTACACCTTC.

This clonotype was picked up a small number of times. This chain uses TRBV3-1 with TRBJ2-7; 13 bases are a match to TRBD2. The germline CDR1 and CDR2 sequences are LGHDT and YNNKEL (reference sequence). This CDR3 comprises 16 residues. After removal of 1 base from V and 4 bases from J, the junction contained 4 bases not matched to a gene. In DNA, the CDR3 is TGTGCCAGCAGCCAAGGTGGACTAGCGGGAGTGTACGAGCAGTACTTC. Its protein is CASSQGGLAGVYEQYF.

The rearrangement uses TRBV7-2 and TRBJ2-3; no definite D call. Deletions cut 4 bases from V and 1 base from J, with 12 bases between. The germline V gene has CDR1 SGHTA and CDR2 FQGNSA. The CDR3 runs 15 residues. The CDR3 DNA sequence: TGTGCCAGCAGCTCCGGAATTCGGGGCACAGATACGCAGTATTTT. It specifies CASSSGIRGTDTQYF. Supplemented by reference TRBV7-2 and TRBJ2-3, the full variable domain reads GAGVSQSPSNKVTEKGKDVELRCDPISGHTALYWYRQSLGQGLEFLIYFQGNSAPDKSGLPSDRFSAERTGGSVSTLTIQRTQQEDSAVYLCASSSGIRGTDTQYFGPGTRLTVL.

This clonotype was found once. This sequence joins TRBV3-1 and TRBJ2-3; TRBD2 agrees at 10 bases. V lost 2 bases and J lost 4; bases outside the gene matches: 9. The CDR3 consists of 17 residues. From germline, CDR1 is LGHDT and CDR2 YNNKEL (reference sequence). CDR3 sequence reads: CASSQSYSGRAADTQYF. For the CDR3, the DNA is TGTGCCAGCAGCCAATCCTACAGCGGGAGGGCCGCAGATACGCAGTATTTT.

This chain uses TRBV28 with TRBJ2-2; D unclear. Trimming pared 10 bases from V and 6 bases from J, leaving 33 bases between. The CDR3 length is 19 residues. CDR1 MDHEN and CDR2 SYDVKM come from the germline V gene. The DNA for the CDR3 is TGTGCCACCACGACCCGGTACGGAGACCTACCTTTGGTTGCCGGGGAGCTGTTTTTT. This gives the protein CATTTRYGDLPLVAGELFF. Combining the CDR3 with reference TRBV28 and TRBJ2-2 gives the whole variable domain DVKVTQSSRYLVKRTGEKVFLECVQDMDHENMFWYRQDPGLGLRLIYFSYDVKMKEKGDIPEGYSVSREKKERFSLILESASTNQTSMYLCATTTRYGDLPLVAGELFFGEGSRLTVL.

The chain employs TRBV29-1 and TRBJ2-1; D is uncertain. This CDR3 spans 13 amino acids. Germline V gene data show CDR1 as SQVTM and CDR2 as ANQGSEA. Trimming left V 3 bases short and J 5 bases short, with 11 bases between. The CDR3 protein is CSVDFKGNNEQFF. Written as DNA, the CDR3 is TGCAGCGTTGACTTCAAGGGAAACAATGAGCAGTTCTTC.

This chain joins TRBV7-9 and TRBJ1-2; TRBD1 matches 8 bases. Trimming removed 3 bases from V and 3 bases from J; junction bases left unmatched: 3. This CDR3 comprises 14 residues. CDR1 and CDR2 (germline): SEHNR, FQNEAQ (reference sequence). In nucleotides, the CDR3 is TGTGCCAGCAGCTTCGGGACAGGAGACTATGGCTACACCTTC. This encodes CASSFGTGDYGYTF.

CDR3 loop: CASSLMTDEQYF. CDR3 DNA sequence: TGTGCCAGCTCACTGATGACAGACGAGCAGTACTTC. The genes are TRBV18 and TRBJ2-7; a weak D match, TRBD1 (5 bases). CDR3 size: 12 residues. The germline gives CDR1 KGHSH, CDR2 LQKENI. V was trimmed by 4 bases and J by 5 bases, leaving 9 bases between them.

The rearrangement links TRBV28 to TRBJ2-7, with D tentatively TRBD2 (7 bases). Germline values: CDR1 MDHEN, CDR2 SYDVKM. The length of the CDR3 is 15 residues. The ends were cut back, 7 bases at V and 0 bases at J, with 16 bases in the middle. This CDR3 is CASILGGGYSYEQYF. The CDR3 DNA follows: TGTGCCAGCATCTTGGGGGGGGGCTACTCCTACGAGCAGTACTTC.

The CDR3 sequence: CASSIAGSGANVLTF. The CDR3 nucleotides are TGTGCCAGTAGTATAGCCGGATCTGGGGCCAACGTCCTGACTTTC. This sequence joins TRBV19 and TRBJ2-6; D not certain. The V end was cut by 1 base, the J end by 1 base, with 5 bases between. This CDR3 is built from 15 residues. Looked up from germline, CDR1 is LNHDA and CDR2 is SQIVND (reference sequence).

The J gene is TRBJ2-2, the V gene TRBV2; D call uncertain. With 2 bases removed from V and 8 bases from J, the gap between germline ends came to 6 bases. The CDR3 runs 12 residues. Germline V gene sequence: CDR1 SNHLY, CDR2 FYNNEI. The CDR3 nucleotides read TGTGCCAGCAGTGAATTCGTGGGGGAGCTGTTTTTT. It yields the protein CASSEFVGELFF.

The chain recombines TRBV29-1 with TRBJ1-5; D perhaps matches TRBD1 (6 bases). V was shortened by 7 bases and J by 5 bases, with 15 bases between the two germline ends. From germline, CDR1 is SQVTM and CDR2 ANQGSEA. The CDR3 consists of 13 residues. CDR3 residues: CSAAQGMDQPQHF. CDR3 nucleotide sequence: TGCAGCGCCGCACAGGGCATGGATCAGCCCCAGCATTTT.

The chain has TRBV7-2 and TRBJ2-1, with TRBD2 identical over 11 bases. The CDR3 has 15 residues. Germline V CDR1 and CDR2: SGHTA, FQGNSA. V lost 1 base, J lost 8 bases, and 4 bases stayed unmatched. CDR3 coding DNA: TGTGCCAGCAGCTTAGTCCTAGCGGGAGGATATGAGCAGTTCTTC. Encoded protein: CASSLVLAGGYEQFF.

This clonotype was recorded only once. The CDR3 region is CASSPPGESLAKNIQYF. The CDR3 DNA reads TGTGCCAGCAGTCCCCCGGGGGAAAGCTTAGCCAAAAACATTCAGTACTTC. The chain employs TRBV28 and TRBJ2-4, with D maybe TRBD2 (6 bases). Germline CDR1 and CDR2: MDHEN and SYDVKM. This CDR3 is built from 17 residues. The germline V and J ends were trimmed by 5 bases and 0 bases, with 17 bases remaining between them.

The CDR3 sequence: CASSESRQGADTGELFF. CDR3 DNA sequence: TGCGCCAGCAGTGAGTCTCGACAGGGGGCCGACACCGGGGAGCTGTTTTTT. This rearrangement joins TRBV10-2 to TRBJ2-2, with 10 bases fitting TRBD1. CDR3 length equals 17 residues. The J segment lost 3 bases and the V segment lost 0 bases, leaving 4 bases of the junction unmatched. Germline values: CDR1 WSHSY, CDR2 SAAADI.

This clonotype was seen only a few times. The chain recombines TRBV28 with TRBJ2-3, with 15 bases lining up with TRBD2. This CDR3 comprises 15 residues. J gave up 6 bases and V 2 bases, and 0 bases lay outside the gene matches. The V gene's germline CDR1 is MDHEN and CDR2 SYDVKM. The CDR3 sequence: CASSLGLAGGDTQYF. The DNA of the CDR3 is TGTGCCAGCAGTTTAGGACTAGCGGGAGGGGATACGCAGTATTTT. Together with reference TRBV28 and TRBJ2-3, the CDR3 gives the full variable domain: DVKVTQSSRYLVKRTGEKVFLECVQDMDHENMFWYRQDPGLGLRLIYFSYDVKMKEKGDIPEGYSVSREKKERFSLILESASTNQTSMYLCASSLGLAGGDTQYFGPGTRLTVL.

The V and J genes are TRBV7-9 and TRBJ2-7; 9 positions match TRBD2. Germline CDR1 reads SEHNR; CDR2 reads FQNEAQ (reference sequence). V lost 7 bases, J lost 5 bases, and 9 bases stayed unmatched. This CDR3 contains 14 residues. The CDR3 DNA reads TGTGCCAGCAACAGAGCGGGAGGAGCGGACGAGCAGTACTTC. As protein: CASNRAGGADEQYF. Variable domain in full (rest from reference TRBV7-9 and TRBJ2-7): DTGVSQNPRHKITKRGQNVTFRCDPISEHNRLYWYRQTLGQGPEFLTYFQNEAQLEKSRLLSDRFSAERPKGSFSTLEIQRTEQGDSAMYLCASNRAGGADEQYFGPGTRLTVT.